This TCR beta chain was documented in a study of blood T cell repertoires in COVID-19. The ends were cut back, 3 bases at V and 8 bases at J, with 12 bases in the middle. Germline lookup yields CDR1 SGDLS and CDR2 YYNGEE. The CDR3 loop spans 13 amino acids. Original analysis: Reference gene primers were amplified, and this amplification served to estimate nucleated cell counts. Only in-frame clones appear in the TCRdb table, and some are missing; sequencing was by immunoSEQ multiplex PCR. The V and J calls and clone size were taken over from that table, and D and trimming were inferred from the DNA. The profile shows roughly 120,000 clones, 80% of them singletons.

This TCR was sampled from a human donor in a cohort sampled during active or convalescent COVID-19. V and J are TRBV9 and TRBJ1-3; D possibly corresponds to TRBD1 (6 bases). The sequenced material came from peripheral blood. The DNA for the CDR3 is TGTGCCAGCAGCGGCTACAGGGAGCACACCATATATTTT. Protein sequence: CASSGYREHTIYF.